A single sample gave rise to the 5 T cell receptor beta chains below, sequenced in a study of technical replicates of blood from a few donors. The repertoire was sequenced with immunoSEQ multiplex PCR; TCRdb's copy has only in-frame clones and lacks some. The sample holds about 84,000 clones, around 90% seen once. Material: T cells isolated from PBMCs. The receptor set was obtained from a human donor in good health.

V is TRBV9 and J is TRBJ2-5, with 7 bases that match TRBD1. V was clipped by 2 bases and J by 4 bases; unmatched bases: 5. CDR1 is SGDLS, CDR2 YYNGEE, per germline. CDR3 length: 14 amino acids. The chain's CDR3 is CASSVDRAVETQYF. The CDR3 DNA reads TGTGCCAGCAGCGTTGACAGGGCCGTAGAGACCCAGTACTTC.

The J gene is TRBJ2-3, the V gene TRBV11-2, with D possibly being TRBD2 (6 bases). Per the germline V gene, CDR1 is SGHAT and CDR2 is FQNNGV. There are 16 residues in the CDR3. Trimming shortened V by 4 bases and J by 5 bases, and 19 bases separated the two germline ends. CDR3 region: CASSSRSGGFIDTQYF. The CDR3 coding sequence is TGTGCCAGCAGCTCCCGGAGTGGAGGGTTCATAGATACGCAGTATTTT.

The chain has TRBV6-5 and TRBJ2-3; no definite D call. The CDR3 runs 12 residues. Germline CDR1 MNHEY, CDR2 SVGAGI. With 3 bases removed from V and 8 bases from J, the gap between germline ends came to 9 bases. CDR3 protein: CASSYRSGTQYF. The CDR3 bases are TGTGCCAGCAGTTATCGGTCCGGTACGCAGTATTTT.

The J gene is TRBJ2-3, the V gene TRBV19; no clear D gene. Germline loops: CDR1 LNHDA, CDR2 SQIVND (reference sequence). The CDR3 is 13 amino acids. Trimming took off 5 bases at V and 11 bases at J, with 17 bases between the two ends. The CDR3 DNA reads as TGTGCCAGTAGTCCTCGTGGCTTAAGACAGCAGTATTTT. Its protein is CASSPRGLRQQYF.

The chain uses TRBV7-9 and TRBJ2-1, with unresolved D. CDR3 length: 13 amino acids. The germline CDR1 and CDR2 sequences are SEHNR and FQNEAQ (reference sequence). V was cut by 1 base and J by 8 bases, with 9 bases left in between. The CDR3 DNA reads TGTGCCAGCAGCTTAGTCTCCGGGTATGAGCAGTTCTTC. This codes for CASSLVSGYEQFF.